Below, 23 T cell receptor beta chains from the same sample are listed, as sequenced in a study of CD8 T cells in ankylosing spondylitis. Study conclusions and caveats: In ankylosing spondylitis blood, a motif of seven or eight highly homologous TCR beta variants appeared characteristic.

TCRdb fed the 5' RACE reads into MiXCR, producing one record per CDR3 protein. The profile shows about 440,000 distinct CDR3 sequences, roughly 17% of them singletons. Their antigen targets remain unknown. Sequencing used blood, either unsorted or a sorted T cell fraction (not recorded which). The receptors were gathered from a male donor with ankylosing spondylitis.

There are many counts of this clonotype. V gene TRBV20-1 combines with J gene TRBJ1-2, with unresolved D. The CDR3 is 14 amino acids. The germline V gene has CDR1 DFQATT and CDR2 SNEGSKA (reference sequence). V was clipped by 3 bases and J by 4 bases, with 15 bases between them. This CDR3 reads CSASNEREGYGYTF. DNA of the CDR3: TGCAGTGCTAGTAATGAAAGGGAAGGCTATGGCTACACCTTC.

This clonotype was observed a handful of times. This sequence joins TRBV4-3 and TRBJ2-5; the match to TRBD2 covers 7 bases. The CDR3 spans 15 residues. The junction had 8 bases not matched to a gene; V was cut back by 3 bases and J by 4 bases. Germline lookup yields CDR1 LGHNA and CDR2 YSLEER. CDR3 loop: CASSHNEGGRETQYF. CDR3 bases: TGCGCCAGCAGCCATAATGAGGGAGGGCGAGAGACCCAGTACTTC.

This clonotype has a handful of counts. The chain recombines TRBV27 with TRBJ2-5; 12 nucleotides agree with TRBD2. V lost 6 bases to trimming and J lost 4 bases; unmatched junction nucleotides: 0. CDR3 length: 13 amino acids. Germline V gene sequence: CDR1 MNHEY, CDR2 SMNVEV (reference sequence). The CDR3 protein is CASRTSGRETQYF. The CDR3 coding sequence is TGTGCCAGCAGGACTAGCGGGAGAGAGACCCAGTACTTC.

In this sample, this clonotype turned up many times. The CDR3 nucleotides read TGTGCCAGCACCCCGGACAGGGCCTACGAGCAGTACTTC. Protein product: CASTPDRAYEQYF. The rearrangement uses TRBV12-3 or TRBV12-4 and TRBJ2-7; TRBD1 agrees at 8 bases. The trim removed 7 bases at V and 2 bases at J, leaving 4 bases unmatched. The length of the CDR3 is 13 residues.

J is TRBJ2-3 and V is TRBV2; 8 nucleotides match TRBD2. The CDR3 length is 15 residues. CDR1 is SNHLY and CDR2 is FYNNEI in the germline V gene. The trim removed 6 bases at V and 1 base at J, leaving 6 bases unmatched. The CDR3 sequence is CASSRETSGTDTQYF. Here the CDR3 DNA reads TGTGCCAGCAGCCGGGAGACTAGCGGCACAGATACGCAGTATTTT. The full variable domain, with the rest looked up from reference TRBV2 and TRBJ2-3, is EPEVTQTPSHQVTQMGQEVILRCVPISNHLYFYWYRQILGQKVEFLVSFYNNEISEKSEIFDDQFSVERPDGSNFTLKIRSTKLEDSAMYFCASSRETSGTDTQYFGPGTRLTVL.

Note on this clonotype: The junction does not match germline at one end; this may be a read error. The rearrangement uses TRBV3-1 and TRBJ2-3; 10 bases match TRBD2. Germline values: CDR1 LGHDT, CDR2 YNNKEL (reference sequence). This CDR3 contains 12 residues. The CDR3 region is CASSSATSGRRF. The CDR3 DNA reads TGTGCCAGCAGCTCCGCGACTAGCGGGCGACGTTTT.

The rearrangement joins TRBV20-1 to TRBJ2-7; no firm D call. Germline assignment: CDR1 DFQATT and CDR2 SNEGSKA (reference sequence). V was pared by 1 base and J by 2 bases, with 12 bases between. The CDR3 contains 14 residues. The CDR3 sequence is CSARATVGPYEQYF. As DNA, the CDR3 is TGCAGTGCTAGAGCCACAGTGGGCCCCTACGAGCAGTACTTC.

This chain joins TRBV20-1 and TRBJ2-3, with D maybe TRBD2 (7 bases). CDR1 DFQATT and CDR2 SNEGSKA come from the germline V gene (reference sequence). The CDR3 contains 15 residues. V lost 0 bases, J lost 2 bases, and 12 bases lay in between. The CDR3: CSARDPGGITDTQYF. The CDR3 DNA is TGCAGTGCTAGAGATCCGGGGGGCATCACAGATACGCAGTATTTT.

The chain carries TRBV20-1 and TRBJ2-3; tentative D call: TRBD1 (5 bases). The CDR3 runs to 14 residues. The germline gives CDR1 DFQATT, CDR2 SNEGSKA (reference sequence). Trimming pared 1 base from V and 2 bases from J, leaving 10 bases between. The CDR3 region is CSARGKDTTDTQYF. For the CDR3, the DNA is TGCAGTGCTAGAGGGAAGGACACCACAGATACGCAGTATTTT.

This clonotype appeared a single time. This chain uses TRBV10-1 with TRBJ1-2; no definite D call. Trimming cost V 0 bases and J 7 bases, with 9 bases left between them. The germline V gene has CDR1 WNHNN and CDR2 SYGVQD (reference sequence). The CDR3 totals 13 residues. CDR3 protein: CASSESGERGYTF. In DNA, the CDR3 is TGCGCCAGCAGTGAGTCTGGGGAACGTGGCTACACCTTC.

The table lists this clonotype with many counts. Here the CDR3 reads CSVLFSGHSYNEQFF. CDR3 nucleotides: TGCAGCGTTTTATTTAGCGGGCACTCCTACAATGAGCAGTTCTTC. This chain joins TRBV29-1 and TRBJ2-1, with TRBD2 matching 7 bases. With V trimmed by 5 bases and J by 0 bases, 7 bases remained unmatched. Germline values: CDR1 SQVTM, CDR2 ANQGSEA. The CDR3 contains 15 residues.

Many counts were recorded for this clonotype. The V call is TRBV27, the J call TRBJ2-5; no firm D call. In germline, CDR1 is MNHEY, CDR2 SMNVEV (reference sequence). This CDR3 contains 14 residues. V dropped 2 bases and J dropped 1 base, with 8 bases sitting between them. CDR3 amino acids: CASSLRELQETQYF. The CDR3 nucleotides are TGTGCCAGCAGTTTACGAGAGCTCCAAGAGACCCAGTACTTC.

This clonotype was counted many times. This rearrangement joins TRBV7-3 to TRBJ1-1; D is uncertain. The germline V and J ends were trimmed by 2 bases and 3 bases, with 7 bases remaining between them. The CDR3 runs to 13 residues. Germline CDR1 is SGHTA and CDR2 is FQGTGA. As DNA, the CDR3 is TGTGCCAGCAGCTTAGGGTATGACACTGAAGCTTTCTTT. It is translated as CASSLGYDTEAFF.

This sequence joins TRBV5-1 and TRBJ2-1, with TRBD1 matching over 7 bases. Germline V gives CDR1 SGHRS, CDR2 YFSETQ. Trimming removed 4 bases from V and 3 bases from J; junction bases left unmatched: 7. The CDR3 has 15 residues. CDR3 amino acids: CASSSIGTDYNEQFF. The CDR3 DNA reads as TGCGCCAGCAGCAGTATCGGGACAGACTACAATGAGCAGTTCTTC.

The chain couples TRBV6-1 to TRBJ2-1; D is unresolved. Germline-derived CDR1 and CDR2 are MNHNS and SASEGT. Trimming removed 11 bases from V and 4 bases from J, with 15 bases in between. CDR3 length: 13 residues. CDR3 DNA: TGTGCCGGCCTCAGGACCGGATACAATGAGCAGTTCTTC. Translation: CAGLRTGYNEQFF.

This clonotype was counted at least ten times. The CDR3 DNA follows: TGTGCCAGCAGTCCCAAGGACAGTCCTATTGAAGCTTTCTTT. Its protein product is CASSPKDSPIEAFF. The V call is TRBV12-3 or TRBV12-4, the J call TRBJ1-1; possible D gene TRBD1, 6 bases. The CDR3 is 14 amino acids. The V and J ends lost 5 bases and 7 bases respectively, with 17 bases between them.

Only a few counts were recorded for this clonotype. The chain is built from TRBV20-1 and TRBJ1-1, with 7 bases matching TRBD1. The junction had 8 bases not matched to a gene; V was cut back by 4 bases and J by 12 bases. Per germline, CDR1 DFQATT and CDR2 SNEGSKA (reference sequence). The CDR3 extends over 11 amino acids. The CDR3 loop is CSATTGKKTFF. In nucleotides, the CDR3 is TGCAGTGCTACGACAGGGAAGAAAACTTTCTTT.

The V and J genes are TRBV6-1 and TRBJ2-7, with 7 positions matching TRBD1. The CDR3 totals 16 residues. The trim removed 9 bases at V and 3 bases at J, leaving 17 bases unmatched. Germline assignment: CDR1 MNHNS and CDR2 SASEGT. CDR3 in amino acids: CASNTAADRINYEQYF. The CDR3 DNA follows: TGTGCCAGTAATACCGCCGCGGACAGGATTAACTACGAGCAGTACTTC.

This clonotype was detected a few times. The chain uses TRBV20-1 and TRBJ1-6; 11 nucleotides align to TRBD1. Trimming removed 0 bases from V and 9 bases from J; junction bases left unmatched: 7. Germline V CDR1 and CDR2: DFQATT, SNEGSKA (reference sequence). The CDR3 runs to 16 residues. The CDR3: CSAREGQGDRASPLHF. The DNA of the CDR3 is TGCAGTGCTAGAGAGGGACAGGGGGATCGGGCTTCACCCCTCCACTTT.

This clonotype was picked up a small number of times. CDR3 in amino acids: CATSDGEGGIRDEQYF. The CDR3 nucleotides are TGTGCCACCAGCGACGGGGAGGGGGGGATTAGGGACGAGCAGTACTTC. J is TRBJ2-7 and V is TRBV15; perhaps TRBD2 as D (7 bases). Germline CDR1 reads LNHNV; CDR2 reads YYDKDF (reference sequence). The CDR3 length is 16 residues. Trimming removed 5 bases from V and 5 bases from J, with 22 bases in between. The whole variable domain, filled in from reference TRBV15 and TRBJ2-7, reads DAMVIQNPRYQVTQFGKPVTLSCSQTLNHNVMYWYQQKSSQAPKLLFHYYDKDFNNEADTPDNFQSRRPNTSFCFLDIRSPGLGDTAMYLCATSDGEGGIRDEQYFGPGTRLTVT.

Only a few counts were recorded for this clonotype. The rearrangement links TRBV20-1 to TRBJ2-3; 8 bases align to TRBD2. This CDR3 is 16 amino acids long. The germline V gene has CDR1 DFQATT and CDR2 SNEGSKA (reference sequence). Trimming at V came to 3 bases and at J to 3 bases, leaving 11 bases not matched to a gene. The DNA for the CDR3 is TGCAGTGCTAGCCCCCGGGGGGGAAAGAGGACAGATACGCAGTATTTT. This translates into CSASPRGGKRTDTQYF.

As regards this clonotype: The junction differs from germline at one of its ends, possibly a read error. This chain uses TRBV20-1 with TRBJ2-7; D possibly corresponds to TRBD2 (6 bases). Germline CDR1 and CDR2: DFQATT and SNEGSKA (reference sequence). The CDR3 has 12 amino acids. The CDR3, as DNA: TGCAGTGCTAGCGGGAGTCTCAACGAGCAGTGCTTC. It is translated as CSASGSLNEQCF.

The chain combines TRBV5-6 with TRBJ2-3; D remains ambiguous. Germline assignment: CDR1 SGHDT and CDR2 YYEEEE. This CDR3 spans 13 amino acids. Trimming took off 6 bases at V and 6 bases at J, with 14 bases between the two ends. The CDR3 region has the DNA TGTGCCAGCAACCCCTTGTATAGCGATACGCAGTATTTT. This translates into CASNPLYSDTQYF.